A selection of T cell receptor beta chains follows, all from one sample in a study of identical twins. MiXCR, applied by TCRdb to the 5' RACE reads, yields one record per CDR3 protein. The sample contains 1.5 million to 2 million distinct CDR3 sequences, about 31% of which appear only once. Source material: cord blood. These receptors were collected from a newborn girl in good health. Each CDR3 is given with its conserved first and last residue. Each record gives: D gene, V gene, J gene, clone size, CDR3 protein, CDR3 DNA. D genes are given only for firm matches. Some rows have no size entry. The others give once, few or many, or a class for an expanded clone.

d_gene: -
v_gene: TRBV7-2
j_gene: TRBJ1-5
abundance: -
CDR3aa: CASSLVWDLSQPQHF
CDR3nt: TGTGCCAGCAGCTTAGTTTGGGATTTGAGTCAGCCCCAGCATTTT

d_gene: -
v_gene: TRBV9
j_gene: TRBJ2-1
abundance: -
CDR3aa: CASSVELAGFSYNEQFF
CDR3nt: TGTGCCAGCAGCGTAGAACTAGCTGGGTTTTCCTACAATGAGCAGTTCTTC

d_gene: -
v_gene: TRBV12-3/TRBV12-4
j_gene: TRBJ1-2
abundance: many
CDR3aa: CASSFIQGGLYGYTF
CDR3nt: TGTGCCAGCAGTTTCATACAGGGAGGCCTTTATGGCTACACCTTC

d_gene: TRBD1
v_gene: TRBV6-6
j_gene: TRBJ1-4
abundance: many
CDR3aa: CASSHRDRGEKLFF
CDR3nt: TGTGCCAGCAGCCACCGGGACAGGGGTGAAAAACTGTTTTTT

d_gene: -
v_gene: TRBV29-1
j_gene: TRBJ1-5
abundance: -
CDR3aa: CSVERARSANNQPQHF
CDR3nt: TGCAGCGTTGAACGGGCGCGGAGTGCTAACAATCAGCCCCAGCATTTT

d_gene: -
v_gene: TRBV7-9
j_gene: TRBJ2-5
abundance: -
CDR3aa: CASSLFQQETQYF
CDR3nt: TGTGCCAGCAGCTTATTCCAGCAAGAGACCCAGTACTTC

d_gene: -
v_gene: TRBV3-1
j_gene: TRBJ2-7
abundance: -
CDR3aa: CASSHRTGTPLEQYF
CDR3nt: TGTGCCAGCAGCCATAGAACCGGGACTCCGTTGGAGCAGTACTTC

d_gene: TRBD2
v_gene: TRBV2
j_gene: TRBJ2-4
abundance: few
CDR3aa: CASRQGLAKAKNIQYF
CDR3nt: TGTGCCAGCAGACAAGGACTAGCGAAGGCCAAAAACATTCAGTACTTC

d_gene: -
v_gene: TRBV28
j_gene: TRBJ2-1
abundance: -
CDR3aa: CASKRVGNEQFF
CDR3nt: TGTGCCAGCAAAAGGGTCGGCAATGAGCAGTTCTTC

d_gene: TRBD1
v_gene: TRBV11-2
j_gene: TRBJ1-1
abundance: few
CDR3aa: CASSTEAIQGGTEAFF
CDR3nt: TGTGCCAGCAGCACCGAGGCGATACAGGGGGGAACTGAAGCTTTCTTT

d_gene: -
v_gene: TRBV20-1
j_gene: TRBJ2-7
abundance: few
CDR3aa: CSLNYEQYF
CDR3nt: TGCAGCCTAAATTACGAGCAGTACTTC

d_gene: TRBD1
v_gene: TRBV5-6
j_gene: TRBJ2-3
abundance: -
CDR3aa: CASNPTGQGTDTQYF
CDR3nt: TGTGCCAGCAACCCGACCGGACAGGGCACAGATACGCAGTATTTT

d_gene: -
v_gene: TRBV7-2
j_gene: TRBJ1-2
abundance: -
CDR3aa: CASSLEERGGYTF
CDR3nt: TGTGCCAGCAGCTTAGAAGAAAGGGGAGGCTACACCTTC

d_gene: -
v_gene: TRBV29-1
j_gene: TRBJ1-2
abundance: -
CDR3aa: CSVKFGPGDGYTF
CDR3nt: TGCAGCGTCAAATTCGGACCAGGGGATGGCTACACCTTC

d_gene: -
v_gene: TRBV14
j_gene: TRBJ2-7
abundance: -
CDR3aa: CASSQARLSYNEQYF
CDR3nt: TGTGCCAGCAGCCAAGCTAGATTGAGCTACAATGAGCAGTACTTC

d_gene: TRBD1
v_gene: TRBV7-9
j_gene: TRBJ1-4
abundance: -
CDR3aa: CASSRFQGENEKLFF
CDR3nt: TGTGCCAGCAGCCGTTTCCAGGGGGAGAATGAAAAACTGTTTTTT

d_gene: -
v_gene: TRBV7-2
j_gene: TRBJ1-2
abundance: -
CDR3aa: CASSLSSGTLAYGYTF
CDR3nt: TGTGCCAGCAGCTTAAGTTCCGGGACGCTTGCCTATGGCTACACCTTC

d_gene: -
v_gene: TRBV5-6
j_gene: TRBJ2-1
abundance: -
CDR3aa: CASSQPSGMGNEQFF
CDR3nt: TGTGCCAGCAGCCAACCTTCGGGAATGGGCAATGAGCAGTTCTTC

d_gene: -
v_gene: TRBV6-2/TRBV6-3
j_gene: TRBJ1-1
abundance: -
CDR3aa: CASSPRWGLSGTEAFF
CDR3nt: TGTGCCAGCAGCCCTCGGTGGGGCCTCTCAGGCACTGAAGCTTTCTTT

d_gene: -
v_gene: TRBV27
j_gene: TRBJ2-1
abundance: -
CDR3aa: CASSPDWRRVDEQFF
CDR3nt: TGTGCCAGCAGTCCCGACTGGCGAAGGGTGGATGAGCAGTTCTTC

d_gene: -
v_gene: TRBV9
j_gene: TRBJ2-1
abundance: -
CDR3aa: CASSVAGWPGNEQFF
CDR3nt: TGTGCCAGCAGCGTAGCGGGTTGGCCAGGGAATGAGCAGTTCTTC

d_gene: -
v_gene: TRBV20-1
j_gene: TRBJ1-2
abundance: -
CDR3aa: CSARPRAGNGYTF
CDR3nt: TGCAGTGCTAGGCCTCGGGCAGGGAATGGCTACACCTTC

d_gene: -
v_gene: TRBV9
j_gene: TRBJ2-5
abundance: -
CDR3aa: CASSVVSVAPQETQYF
CDR3nt: TGTGCCAGCAGCGTAGTTAGTGTGGCACCACAAGAGACCCAGTACTTC

d_gene: -
v_gene: TRBV15
j_gene: TRBJ1-6
abundance: few
CDR3aa: CATSNDGGLSYNSPLHF
CDR3nt: TGTGCCACCAGCAACGACGGGGGGCTCTCCTATAATTCACCCCTCCACTTT

d_gene: -
v_gene: TRBV20-1
j_gene: TRBJ1-6
abundance: -
CDR3aa: CSAEQGDGSPLHF
CDR3nt: TGCAGTGCTGAACAGGGTGATGGTTCACCCCTCCACTTT

d_gene: TRBD2
v_gene: TRBV4-2
j_gene: TRBJ2-7
abundance: -
CDR3aa: CASSQWGLAGLSSYNEQYF
CDR3nt: TGTGCCAGCAGCCAATGGGGACTAGCGGGCCTGAGCTCCTACAATGAGCAGTACTTC

d_gene: -
v_gene: TRBV2
j_gene: TRBJ2-7
abundance: few
CDR3aa: CASSVRAGDEQYF
CDR3nt: TGTGCCAGCAGTGTTAGGGCAGGGGACGAGCAGTACTTC

d_gene: -
v_gene: TRBV20-1
j_gene: TRBJ1-5
abundance: -
CDR3aa: CSALPVLNQPQHF
CDR3nt: TGCAGTGCTTTGCCGGTCCTGAATCAGCCCCAGCATTTT

d_gene: TRBD1
v_gene: TRBV20-1
j_gene: TRBJ1-1
abundance: -
CDR3aa: CSATRQGANTEAFF
CDR3nt: TGCAGTGCTACTCGACAGGGCGCGAACACTGAAGCTTTCTTT

d_gene: TRBD1
v_gene: TRBV14
j_gene: TRBJ1-4
abundance: -
CDR3aa: CASSQAGTGDKKLFF
CDR3nt: TGTGCCAGCAGCCAGGCCGGGACAGGGGACAAGAAACTGTTTTTT

d_gene: -
v_gene: TRBV28
j_gene: TRBJ2-7
abundance: many
CDR3aa: CASGDTSYEQYF
CDR3nt: TGTGCCAGCGGGGACACCTCCTACGAGCAGTACTTC

d_gene: -
v_gene: TRBV28
j_gene: TRBJ2-7
abundance: many
CDR3aa: CASSFQAYEQYF
CDR3nt: TGTGCCAGCAGTTTTCAGGCCTACGAGCAGTACTTC

d_gene: TRBD2
v_gene: TRBV13
j_gene: TRBJ2-7
abundance: many
CDR3aa: CASSLTSGFSYEQYF
CDR3nt: TGTGCCAGCAGCTTGACTAGCGGATTCTCCTACGAGCAGTACTTC